This TCR beta chain was captured by sequencing in a study of cytomegalovirus exposure and HLA in healthy donors. Study-wide background: About 200 million T cells yielded 90 million to 130 million unique TCR beta sequences, as an earlier analysis found. Study results and limitations: An assumption of roughly uniform sequencing depth across donors underlay the presence/absence analyses. Cytomegalovirus status was reportedly diagnosed by the classifier with high specificity and sensitivity. Previous analysis showed most TCR beta V segments were productive about 87% or about 30% of the time.

For this clone: Its specificity is unknown.

The V and J ends lost 0 bases and 6 bases respectively, with 24 bases between them. The germline gives CDR1 LGHNA, CDR2 YSLEER. This CDR3 contains 19 residues. Primers included in the PCR were 60 Vbeta and 13 Jbeta primers. Repertoires were generated with immunoSEQ multiplex PCR, while TCRdb's copy carries only in-frame clones and drops some. The repertoire includes approximately 72,000 clones, around 78% of them detected once, and around 5.1% sits in the top ten. The chain uses TRBV4-3 and TRBJ2-4; tentatively, D is TRBD1 (5 bases). Sequenced input: PBMCs. This TCR was recovered from a male donor in good health and CMV-seropositive. Here the CDR3 reads CASSQDRIRTILTGNIQYF. CDR3 DNA sequence: TGCGCCAGCAGCCAAGATAGGATCCGGACAATCCTTACGGGAAACATTCAGTACTTC.